This T cell receptor beta chain appears in the sequencing data of a study of T cell changes during pregnancy in multiple sclerosis. Measured with immunoSEQ multiplex PCR; TCRdb has only the in-frame clones, and not every one. This sample has 25,000 to 35,000 clones, with about 89% found just once. Trimming took 4 bases from V and 9 from J, leaving 22 bases between them. Germline V CDR1 and CDR2: SGHAT, FQNNGV. The CDR3 runs 17 residues. The chain employs TRBV11-2 and TRBJ1-6; D call uncertain. The receptor was derived from a female donor with multiple sclerosis, enrolled in a pregnancy study. The sequenced sample was CD8+ T cells from peripheral blood mononuclear cells, obtained in the second trimester of pregnancy. CDR3 in DNA: TGTGCCAGCAGCTCCCCCTGGGGTGCGGGCCGGGGTTCACCCCTCCACTTT. It yields the protein CASSSPWGAGRGSPLHF.